This section outlines one T cell receptor beta chain sequence together with its context. What it binds is not known. The data were taken from a study of cytomegalovirus exposure and HLA in healthy donors. Whole-study results and caveats: Trimming of TCR beta V- and J-genes showed a link, identified in a later analysis, to a missense DCLRE1C variant. Exclusion applied to some V segments, including TRBV6-2 and TRBV6-3, as they were indistinguishable. TCR beta sequences reportedly predicted most subjects' HLA-A and HLA-B alleles accurately. Highly shared sequence variants in one cluster were likely a sequencing artifact.

Germline V lookup: CDR1 GTSNPN, CDR2 SVGIG (reference sequence). The V and J ends lost 2 bases and 8 bases, in that order; junction bases with no gene match: 8. The CDR3 loop spans 15 amino acids. Researchers ran the PCR with 60 Vbeta and 13 Jbeta primers. Assay used: immunoSEQ multiplex PCR; TCRdb lists only in-frame clones, some missing. The sample data list about 150,000 clones. The V and J genes are TRBV30 and TRBJ1-4; 10 bases are shared with TRBD1. Sequenced material: PBMCs. This TCR came from a woman aged 45-65 years in good health and CMV-seronegative. CDR3 sequence (DNA): TGTGCCTGGAGTTCCGGGACAGGGGTTTGGGAAAAACTGTTTTTT. Amino acids: CAWSSGTGVWEKLFF.